This TCR beta chain was profiled in a study of shared clonotypes between healthy human individuals. With respect to this clone: No antigen is known for it. Other nucleotide sequences in the sample specify the same CDR3.

Assay used: immunoSEQ multiplex PCR; TCRdb lists only in-frame clones, some missing. The data hold over 2 million clones, with approximately 95% observed a single time. The CDR3 covers 15 residues. The V gene's germline CDR1 is MNHNY and CDR2 SVGAGI (reference sequence). The trim removed 6 bases at V and 4 bases at J, leaving 5 bases unmatched. Whole-study findings and limits: Non-shared clonotypes were found to have lower generation probabilities than the clonotypes that were shared by all four of the sorted-subset donors.

The specimen sequenced was naive CD4+ T cells sorted from blood. The subset is: CD45RA+ positively selected. This TCR was recovered from a man in his late teens or twenties in good health. The chain has TRBV6-6 and TRBJ1-5, with 11 bases fitting TRBD1. Written as DNA, the CDR3 is TGTGCCAGCAGCTACGGGACAGGGGGGAATCAGCCCCAGCATTTT. It translates to CASSYGTGGNQPQHF.